The present TCR beta chain was sequenced within a study of early T cells in non-severe SARS-CoV-2 infection. Study at large: It was bulk RNA from unsorted whole blood that was sequenced, and the chains were unpaired. Study-level findings and limits: Matching against VDJdb likely underestimated virus-specific expansions, favoring anti-spike CD8.

V gave up 0 bases and J gave up 5 bases, with 5 bases separating them. The CDR3 runs to 12 residues. CDR1 is SGDLS, CDR2 YYNGEE, per germline. Many counts were recorded for this clonotype. Its cognate antigen is unknown. Each CDR3 protein gets one entry after TCRdb re-called the 5' RACE reads with MiXCR. Among over 55,000 distinct CDR3 sequences listed, around an eighth were seen once. The TCR was taken from an adult who was a healthcare worker with PCR-confirmed SARS-CoV-2 infection or an uninfected control (not recorded which). Sequencing input: whole blood. The chain is built from TRBV9 and TRBJ1-1; D call uncertain. As DNA, the CDR3 is TGTGCCAGCAGCGTAGGTGGTACTGAAGCTTTCTTT. This gives the protein CASSVGGTEAFF.